This is a list of T cell receptor beta chains from one sample in a study of beta chain features in type 1 diabetes. Here immunoSEQ multiplex PCR was the method, and the copy in TCRdb shows in-frame clones only, minus some. The data contain under 150,000 clones, about 51% of them singletons. The specimen sequenced was Tregs from blood. The receptors originated from a man between 18 and 29 years old in good health. The CDR3 runs from the conserved cysteine through the conserved F or W. The D gene is left open where the match is weak. Clone size is stated in some rows and not others, as once, few, many or a class when expanded.

>NA|TRBJ1-2|TRBV6-5|NA
CASSFSGLPTGGYTF
TGTGCCAGCAGTTTTTCGGGACTCCCAACGGGCGGCTACACCTTC
>NA|TRBJ2-2|TRBV19|TRBD1
CASSLLRRGGRTGELFF
TGTGCCAGTAGTCTCCTTAGGAGAGGGGGCAGGACCGGGGAGCTGTTTTTT
>NA|TRBJ2-6|TRBV7-6|NA
CASSFRFSGANVLTF
TGTGCCAGCAGCTTCCGGTTCTCTGGGGCCAACGTCCTGACTTTC
>NA|TRBJ2-7|TRBV6-5|NA
CASSETQDTPYF
TGTGCCAGCAGTGAAACCCAGGACACTCCGTACTTC
>NA|TRBJ2-3|TRBV5-4|TRBD2
CASGLAYLAGGVDTQYF
TGTGCCAGCGGCTTGGCCTACCTAGCGGGAGGAGTAGATACGCAGTATTTT
>NA|TRBJ1-2|TRBV27|TRBD1
CASSFGQGAGGYTF
TGTGCCAGCAGTTTTGGGCAGGGGGCTGGAGGCTACACCTTC
>NA|TRBJ2-3|TRBV4-2|TRBD2
CASSQAGGKDTQYF
TGTGCCAGCAGCCAAGCGGGGGGGAAAGATACGCAGTATTTT
>NA|TRBJ1-1|TRBV28|NA
CASRSDRGNTEAFF
TGTGCCAGCAGATCCGACCGGGGGAACACTGAAGCTTTCTTT
>few|TRBJ2-7|TRBV7-9|NA
CASSPQGAYEQYF
TGTGCCAGCAGCCCTCAGGGTGCCTACGAGCAGTACTTC
>NA|TRBJ1-1|TRBV29-1|NA
CSVWSTRTTFSNTEAFF
TGCAGCGTTTGGTCGACCAGGACAACTTTTTCGAACACTGAAGCTTTCTTT
>few|TRBJ2-7|TRBV6-6|TRBD2
CASSRRSAGGVYEQYF
TGTGCCAGCAGTCGACGTTCCGCGGGAGGGGTTTACGAGCAGTACTTC
>NA|TRBJ2-7|TRBV5-5|NA
CASRRGYYEQYF
TGTGCCAGCCGGCGCGGGTACTACGAGCAGTACTTC
>few|TRBJ2-2|TRBV18|TRBD2
CASSPPLRLAGGISGELFF
TGTGCCAGCTCACCACCGTTACGACTAGCGGGTGGAATTTCCGGGGAGCTGTTTTTT
>NA|TRBJ2-7|TRBV5-1|TRBD1
CASSLFGTGKPYEQYF
TGCGCCAGCAGCTTGTTCGGGACAGGTAAACCCTACGAGCAGTACTTC
>NA|TRBJ2-7|TRBV7-6|TRBD1
CASSFTDRGSYEQYF
TGTGCCAGCAGCTTCACTGACAGGGGGTCCTACGAGCAGTACTTC